A selection of T cell receptor beta chains follows, all from one sample in a study of blood T cells in healthy people across ages. TCRdb passed the 5' RACE reads through MiXCR, listing each CDR3 protein once. Seen here are under 1 million distinct CDR3 sequences, 40% to 50% observed once, and the top ten hold around 21%. The sample comprised blood. These receptors all come from a man in his 60s in good health. The CDR3 runs from the conserved cysteine through the conserved F or W. D genes are given only for firm matches. Expanded clones get a size class; other rows say once, few or many, or leave the size out.

>TRBV7-2|.|TRBJ2-5|TRBD2
CASSLGAGGIETQYF
TGTGCCAGCAGCTTAGGAGCGGGGGGGATAGAGACCCAGTACTTC
>TRBV29-1|.|TRBJ1-1|TRBD1
CSVQGALNTEAFF
TGCAGCGTCCAGGGGGCACTGAACACTGAAGCTTTCTTT
>TRBV27|.|TRBJ2-3|.
CASSRFGVRGGTDTQYF
TGTGCCAGCAGTCGCTTCGGCGTTCGTGGGGGGACAGATACGCAGTATTTT
>TRBV4-1|.|TRBJ2-1|.
CASSQDPAGPNEQFF
TGCGCCAGCAGCCAAGATCCGGCAGGACCCAATGAGCAGTTCTTC
>TRBV12-3/TRBV12-4|few|TRBJ2-3|.
CASSLSGPRGDTQYF
TGTGCCAGCAGTTTATCGGGACCCCGGGGAGATACGCAGTATTTT
>TRBV10-3|.|TRBJ1-3|TRBD1
CAISRTGGSGNTIYF
TGTGCCATCAGCCGGACAGGGGGCTCTGGAAACACCATATATTTT
>TRBV11-2|.|TRBJ2-5|TRBD2
CANSPPLAGGQETQYF
TGTGCCAACAGCCCCCCCCTAGCGGGGGGCCAAGAGACCCAGTACTTC
>TRBV14|.|TRBJ1-2|.
CASNQRGTKESYTF
TGTGCCAGCAACCAAAGAGGGACAAAGGAGAGCTACACCTTC
>TRBV4-3|.|TRBJ1-2|.
CASSQDFGQLGGYTF
TGCGCCAGCAGCCAAGATTTTGGGCAGTTGGGTGGCTACACCTTC
>TRBV4-3|few|TRBJ2-7|.
CASSQGVGDPYEQYF
TGCGCCAGCAGCCAAGGCGTAGGGGACCCCTACGAGCAGTACTTC
>TRBV29-1|few|TRBJ1-2|.
CSVEQTNYGYTF
TGCAGCGTTGAACAGACTAACTATGGCTACACCTTC
>TRBV5-6|.|TRBJ2-3|TRBD1
CASSLGQTGADTQYF
TGTGCCAGCAGCTTGGGTCAGACAGGGGCAGATACGCAGTATTTT
>TRBV28|.|TRBJ1-2|.
CASSLLGSGYTF
TGTGCCAGCAGTTTATTAGGGTCCGGCTACACCTTC
>TRBV4-1|.|TRBJ2-3|TRBD1
CASGQADSATQYF
TGCGCCAGCGGACAGGCTGATTCAGCTACGCAGTATTTT
>TRBV7-2|.|TRBJ2-5|.
CASSSQTGLARETQYF
TGTGCCAGCAGCTCCCAAACGGGGCTAGCGAGAGAGACCCAGTACTTC
>TRBV15|.|TRBJ1-5|.
CATSTGQLYQPQHF
TGTGCCACCAGCACAGGACAGTTGTATCAGCCCCAGCATTTT
>TRBV6-4|.|TRBJ2-3|TRBD1
CASSVTGTGRDTQYF
TGTGCCAGCAGTGTAACCGGGACAGGGCGAGATACGCAGTATTTT
>TRBV7-9|few|TRBJ2-5|.
CASSLRMETQYF
TGTGCCAGCAGCTTAAGGATGGAGACCCAGTACTTC
>TRBV7-2|many|TRBJ2-7|TRBD2
CASSTPASGGRSSYEQYF
TGTGCCAGCTCAACACCGGCTAGCGGGGGGCGGAGCTCCTACGAGCAGTACTTC
>TRBV20-1|.|TRBJ2-1|TRBD2
CTARSAGPSFHNEQFF
TGCACTGCCAGGTCAGCGGGGCCGAGCTTCCACAATGAGCAGTTCTTC
>TRBV2|.|TRBJ2-3|TRBD1
CAIRDRGRTDTQYF
TGTGCCATTCGGGACAGGGGAAGAACAGATACGCAGTATTTT
>TRBV2|.|TRBJ2-4|.
CASKDSENIQYF
TGTGCCAGCAAGGATTCGGAAAACATTCAGTACTTC
>TRBV15|few|TRBJ2-7|TRBD1
CATSSRTGLYEQYF
TGTGCCACCAGCAGCCGGACAGGTTTATACGAGCAGTACTTC
>TRBV24-1|.|TRBJ2-1|.
CATSRLNNEQFF
TGTGCCACCAGCCGGCTAAACAATGAGCAGTTCTTC
>TRBV10-3|many|TRBJ1-5|.
CAISGSLGDNAGIGQPQHF
TGTGCCATCAGTGGGAGTCTGGGAGACAACGCCGGGATAGGTCAGCCCCAGCATTTT
>TRBV7-2|few|TRBJ1-1|.
CASSLGGDYTEAFF
TGTGCCAGCAGCTTAGGAGGGGACTACACTGAAGCTTTCTTT
>TRBV7-2|.|TRBJ1-1|TRBD1
CASSLVGGDRGSEAFF
TGTGCCAGCAGCTTAGTAGGGGGGGACAGGGGATCAGAAGCTTTCTTT
>TRBV6-5|few|TRBJ2-7|TRBD1
CASSYRQGAAYEQYF
TGTGCCAGCAGTTATAGACAGGGGGCGGCCTACGAGCAGTACTTC
>TRBV28|.|TRBJ2-5|.
CASRPIGMGETQYF
TGTGCCAGCAGGCCCATAGGGATGGGGGAGACCCAGTACTTC
>TRBV12-3/TRBV12-4|.|TRBJ2-5|.
CASSRIGKTQYF
TGTGCCAGCAGTAGGATTGGAAAGACCCAGTACTTC
>TRBV13|.|TRBJ2-5|.
CASRPGQPNQGAETQYF
TGTGCCAGCAGACCCGGACAGCCTAATCAAGGTGCAGAGACCCAGTACTTC
>TRBV25-1|.|TRBJ2-6|TRBD1
CASSEVSGQGAAEANVLTF
TGTGCCAGCAGTGAGGTTTCGGGACAGGGGGCGGCTGAGGCCAACGTCCTGACTTTC
>TRBV27|few|TRBJ2-7|.
CASSFWAGETYEQYF
TGTGCCAGCAGTTTTTGGGCAGGGGAAACCTACGAGCAGTACTTC
>TRBV20-1|.|TRBJ1-1|.
CSARGEGGAFF
TGCAGTGCTAGAGGGGAGGGAGGAGCTTTCTTT
>TRBV7-6|.|TRBJ2-7|.
CASSVRGWTYEQYF
TGTGCCAGCAGCGTAAGGGGGTGGACCTACGAGCAGTACTTC
>TRBV29-1|.|TRBJ1-3|.
CSAWGNTIYF
TGCAGCGCGTGGGGAAACACCATATATTTT
>TRBV19|once|TRBJ1-2|.
CASSITGTSNYGYTF
TGTGCCAGTAGTATCACCGGAACCTCTAACTATGGCTACACCTTC
>TRBV29-1|few|TRBJ2-1|TRBD2
CSVSIAGAYNEQFF
TGCAGCGTTTCTATAGCGGGGGCATACAATGAGCAGTTCTTC
>TRBV2|.|TRBJ2-7|.
CASSVAGRSYEQYF
TGTGCCAGCAGTGTGGCGGGACGCTCCTACGAGCAGTACTTC
>TRBV7-9|.|TRBJ2-5|TRBD1
CASSLAGQAQYF
TGTGCCAGCAGCTTAGCGGGACAGGCCCAGTACTTC
>TRBV12-3/TRBV12-4|few|TRBJ1-5|.
CASSSYNQPQHF
TGTGCCAGCAGTTCCTACAATCAGCCCCAGCATTTT
>TRBV18|few|TRBJ2-4|.
CASSPPGPLAKNIQYF
TGTGCCAGCTCACCACCAGGGCCCCTAGCCAAAAACATTCAGTACTTC